The 29 T cell receptor beta chains listed next were all sequenced from one sample in a study of T cells in Graves' hyperthyroidism and ophthalmopathy. RNA transcripts provided the source from which TCR beta CDR3 regions were amplified. Researchers ran a first-round RT-PCR on the TCR CDR3 using the HTBI primer set. Each CDR3 protein gets one entry after TCRdb re-called the multiplex PCR reads with MiXCR. The data hold around 600,000 distinct CDR3 sequences, with 40% to 55% observed a single time. What was sequenced was peripheral blood or thyroid tissue (not recorded which). The receptors shown here come from an adult man with Graves' disease, either hyperthyroidism or ophthalmopathy (not recorded which).

This clonotype was counted a few times. The chain recombines TRBV7-9 with TRBJ1-1; D is unclear. CDR3 length equals 11 residues. V was shortened by 7 bases and J by 4 bases, with 7 bases between the two germline ends. The germline V gene has CDR1 SEHNR and CDR2 FQNEAQ (reference sequence). The CDR3 reads CASTPSTEAFF. DNA of the CDR3: TGTGCCAGCACACCTTCCACTGAAGCTTTCTTT.

The chain links TRBV25-1 to TRBJ1-2; 8 positions match TRBD1. Germline values: CDR1 MGHDK, CDR2 SYGVNS. With V trimmed by 9 bases and J by 8 bases, 20 bases remained unmatched. The CDR3 runs to 16 residues. The DNA for the CDR3 is TGTGCCAGTCGCGCCGAACTTCTCCGGGACAGGCGGGGCTACACCTTC. Translation gives CASRAELLRDRRGYTF.

This clonotype was detected a few times. This chain joins TRBV28 and TRBJ2-2; D call uncertain. The CDR3 length is 12 residues. Trimming removed 1 base from V and 8 bases from J, with 5 bases in between. Germline CDR1 and CDR2: MDHEN and SYDVKM. CDR3 DNA sequence: TGTGCCAGCAGTTTATTGGCGGGGGAGCTGTTTTTT. Translation: CASSLLAGELFF.

There are a few counts of this clonotype. The chain couples TRBV14 to TRBJ2-2, with 11 bases that match TRBD2. Germline values: CDR1 SGHDN, CDR2 FVKESK. CDR3 size: 15 residues. With V trimmed by 6 bases and J by 6 bases, 6 bases remained unmatched. The CDR3 sequence: CASRLAGGPPGELFF. The CDR3 nucleotides read TGTGCCAGCAGATTAGCGGGAGGGCCTCCCGGGGAGCTGTTTTTT.

The rearrangement links TRBV7-9 to TRBJ2-7; the match to TRBD1 covers 9 bases. The germline gives CDR1 SEHNR, CDR2 FQNEAQ (reference sequence). With V trimmed by 7 bases and J by 5 bases, 9 bases remained unmatched. The CDR3 sequence is 14 residues long. CDR3 DNA: TGTGCCAGCACCCCCGGGACAGGGTTAGACGAGCAGTACTTC. This sequence encodes CASTPGTGLDEQYF.

V gene TRBV7-9 combines with J gene TRBJ1-1, with 7 bases matching TRBD1. From germline, CDR1 is SEHNR and CDR2 FQNEAQ (reference sequence). The CDR3 runs to 15 residues. V was pared by 3 bases and J by 0 bases, with 4 bases of the junction left unmatched. The CDR3 spells CASSFTGDLNTEAFF. CDR3 coding DNA: TGTGCCAGCAGCTTTACAGGGGATTTGAACACTGAAGCTTTCTTT.

The table lists this clonotype with a few counts. The junction departs from germline at one end; a sequencing error may be responsible. The chain combines TRBV7-9 with TRBJ2-7; 8 bases align to TRBD1. Germline CDR1 reads SEHNR; CDR2 reads FQNEAQ (reference sequence). There are 11 residues in the CDR3. CDR3 DNA: TGTGCCAGCAGCTTGCAGGGGGCGCAGGACTTC. This sequence encodes CASSLQGAQDF.

This clonotype was counted only a few times. The V gene is TRBV7-2, the J gene TRBJ2-7, with 9 bases aligning to TRBD2. The junction had 7 bases not matched to a gene; V was cut back by 6 bases and J by 7 bases. In germline, CDR1 is SGHTA, CDR2 FQGNSA. The CDR3 is 13 residues long. CDR3 coding DNA: TGTGCCAGCAGTCCGCGGGGGGGGGAAGAGCAGTACTTC. Translating it yields CASSPRGGEEQYF.

As regards this clonotype: This may come from a read error, since a much larger clone is one base off. The V gene is TRBV7-9, the J gene TRBJ1-6; D gene unclear. This CDR3 spans 13 amino acids. Trimming shortened V by 4 bases and J by 9 bases, and 10 bases separated the two germline ends. Germline values: CDR1 SEHNR, CDR2 FQNEAQ (reference sequence). CDR3: CASSSDGSSPLHF. In nucleotides, the CDR3 is TGTGCCAGCAGCTCCGACGGAAGTTCACCCCTCCACTTT.

Only one count was recorded for this clonotype. The chain links TRBV5-1 to TRBJ1-4; TRBD1 aligns across 7 bases. The CDR3 is made up of 15 amino acids. V dropped 4 bases and J dropped 7; count of bases not matched to a gene: 10. From germline, CDR1 is SGHRS and CDR2 YFSETQ. The CDR3 DNA reads TGCGCCAGCAGCCCCCGACAGGGTGTCGGTGAAAAACTGTTTTTT. Translation gives CASSPRQGVGEKLFF.

V usage is TRBV19 and J usage is TRBJ2-7, with D uncertain. CDR1 and CDR2 (germline): LNHDA, SQIVND (reference sequence). Trimming shortened V by 5 bases and J by 6 bases, and 11 bases separated the two germline ends. The CDR3 spans 12 residues. As DNA, the CDR3 is TGTGCCAGTAGTCCCAACAGTGGCGAGCAGTACTTC. This sequence encodes CASSPNSGEQYF. The entire variable domain, with the rest obtained from reference TRBV19 and TRBJ2-7, is as follows: DGGITQSPKYLFRKEGQNVTLSCEQNLNHDAMYWYRQDPGQGLRLIYYSQIVNDFQKGDIAEGYSVSREKKESFPLTVTSAQKNPTAFYLCASSPNSGEQYFGPGTRLTVT.

Only a few counts were recorded for this clonotype. V usage is TRBV10-2 and J usage is TRBJ2-5, with TRBD2 matching over 10 bases. J was trimmed by 5 bases and V by 7 bases; bases with no gene match: 7. Germline CDR1 and CDR2: WSHSY and SAAADI. The CDR3 extends over 14 amino acids. CDR3 in amino acids: CASKKAGGLETQYF. CDR3 nucleotide sequence: TGCGCCAGCAAGAAAGCGGGGGGGCTGGAGACCCAGTACTTC.

A note on this clonotype: A single base separates this from a much larger clone, so it may be a read error. The chain couples TRBV25-1 to TRBJ1-1; D is uncertain. Looked up from germline, CDR1 is MGHDK and CDR2 is SYGVNS. Trimming removed 8 bases at V and 4 bases at J, with 5 bases between. The CDR3 is made up of 10 amino acids. The CDR3: CASFGTEAFF. CDR3 coding DNA: TGTGCCAGCTTCGGCACTGAAGCTTTCTTT.

This clonotype was detected once. This sequence may be a read error, since a much larger clone differs from it by one base. The rearrangement uses TRBV19 and TRBJ1-5, with 10 bases lining up with TRBD1. This CDR3 contains 14 residues. The junction had 4 bases not matched to a gene; V was cut back by 6 bases and J by 5 bases. Germline assignment: CDR1 LNHDA and CDR2 SQIVND (reference sequence). The CDR3 sequence: CASSWTGGYQPQHF. CDR3 nucleotides: TGTGCCAGTAGCTGGACAGGGGGTTATCAGCCCCAGCATTTT.

This chain joins TRBV2 and TRBJ1-1, with D perhaps TRBD1 (6 bases). Germline CDR1 and CDR2: SNHLY and FYNNEI. CDR3 size: 13 residues. Between the trimmed V and J ends, which lost 4 bases and 4 bases, there was a span of 10 bases. In DNA form, the CDR3 reads TGTGCCAGCAGTGCCCCAGGGGCCACTGAAGCTTTCTTT. Its translation: CASSAPGATEAFF.

The V gene is TRBV11-1, the J gene TRBJ2-7, with D possibly matching TRBD2 (6 bases). The CDR3 is 14 amino acids. Germline-derived CDR1 and CDR2 are SGHAT and FQDESV (reference sequence). Trimming stripped 1 base from V and 5 bases from J, with 12 bases between. The CDR3 nucleotides read TGTGCCAGCAGCTTAGACAGGAGGGACCACGAGCAGTACTTC. Translating gives CASSLDRRDHEQYF.

This clonotype has a handful of counts. The CDR3 DNA sequence: TGTGCCAGCAGCTTAAGCGGCCGGACCGGGGAGCTGTTTTTT. It codes for CASSLSGRTGELFF. V gene TRBV7-2 combines with J gene TRBJ2-2; weak D call: TRBD2 (5 bases). The CDR3 consists of 14 residues. Germline lookup yields CDR1 SGHTA and CDR2 FQGNSA. V was cut by 2 bases and J by 5 bases, with 9 bases left in between.

This clonotype was observed a few times. The chain recombines TRBV19 with TRBJ1-5; 12 nucleotides match TRBD1. From germline, CDR1 is LNHDA and CDR2 SQIVND (reference sequence). J gave up 7 bases and V 10 bases, and 5 bases lay outside the gene matches. CDR3 size: 13 residues. This CDR3 reads CATGTGGRQPQHF. The DNA for the CDR3 is TGTGCCACCGGGACAGGGGGCAGACAGCCCCAGCATTTT.

The rearrangement links TRBV9 to TRBJ2-5, with D perhaps TRBD2 (6 bases). V lost 0 bases and J 3 bases, leaving 12 bases between the germline ends. Germline V gene lookup returns CDR1 SGDLS and CDR2 YYNGEE. The CDR3 contains 15 residues. The CDR3 DNA reads as TGTGCCAGCAGCGTAGGGGGGGACGGCAAAGAGACCCAGTACTTC. This translates into CASSVGGDGKETQYF.

This rearrangement joins TRBV10-3 to TRBJ1-2; no clear D gene. The CDR3 is 12 residues long. Per germline, CDR1 ENHRY and CDR2 SYGVKD. V lost 3 bases and J 9 bases, leaving 11 bases between the germline ends. This CDR3 reads CAISDAGSSYTF. As DNA, the CDR3 is TGTGCCATCAGTGATGCGGGAAGTAGCTACACCTTC.

The chain is built from TRBV25-1 and TRBJ1-6; D might be TRBD1 (5 bases). This CDR3 region has 16 residues. The ends were cut back, 4 bases at V and 8 bases at J, with 18 bases in the middle. The germline V gene has CDR1 MGHDK and CDR2 SYGVNS. CDR3 nucleotide sequence: TGTGCCAGCAGTGCCCACCCCCCCGGGGGAGATTCACCCCTCCACTTT. Encoded protein: CASSAHPPGGDSPLHF.

The table lists this clonotype with a few counts. The chain is built from TRBV7-6 and TRBJ1-3; the D gene is possibly TRBD1 (5 bases). From germline, CDR1 is SGHVS and CDR2 FNYEAQ. The CDR3 consists of 17 residues. V was shortened by 4 bases and J by 4 bases, with 20 bases between the two germline ends. CDR3: CASSYQAGWGVGNTIYF. The CDR3 nucleotides are TGTGCCAGCAGCTATCAGGCAGGGTGGGGAGTCGGAAACACCATATATTTT.

This clonotype was detected ten times or more. The genes are TRBV2 and TRBJ1-4; the D gene is possibly TRBD1 (6 bases). V was shortened by 6 bases and J by 4 bases, with 9 bases between the two germline ends. The CDR3 consists of 13 residues. The germline gives CDR1 SNHLY, CDR2 FYNNEI. CDR3 sequence reads: CASRGTSNEKLFF. DNA for the CDR3: TGTGCCAGCAGGGGGACAAGTAATGAAAAACTGTTTTTT.

The genes are TRBV7-8 and TRBJ1-5; perhaps TRBD1 as D (6 bases). Trimming pared 3 bases from V and 4 bases from J, leaving 13 bases between. Germline lookup yields CDR1 SGHVS and CDR2 FQNEAQ. This CDR3 spans 15 amino acids. The DNA of the CDR3 is TGTGCCAGCAGCTTCCGGAACAGGGAAAATCAGCCCCAGCATTTT. As protein: CASSFRNRENQPQHF.

This clonotype was observed a handful of times. J is TRBJ1-4 and V is TRBV7-9; tentative D call: TRBD1 (5 bases). The CDR3 is made up of 14 amino acids. The V gene's germline CDR1 is SEHNR and CDR2 FQNEAQ (reference sequence). Deletions cut 5 bases from V and 6 bases from J, with 13 bases between. CDR3 in DNA: TGTGCCAGCAGCCTCGGGGCGGTAGATGAAAAACTGTTTTTT. It codes for CASSLGAVDEKLFF.

Concerning this clonotype itself: It may be a read error: a sequence one base away is much more abundant. The CDR3 spells CAISDLDRAYEQYF. In DNA form, the CDR3 reads TGTGCCATCAGTGACCTCGACAGGGCCTACGAGCAGTACTTC. The chain carries TRBV10-3 and TRBJ2-7, with 7 bases matching TRBD1. V gave up 3 bases and J gave up 2 bases; unmatched junction bases: 4. CDR1 ENHRY and CDR2 SYGVKD come from the germline V gene. The CDR3 consists of 14 residues.

This clonotype was counted ten times or more. The chain links TRBV2 to TRBJ1-2, with 7 bases that match TRBD1. Per germline, CDR1 SNHLY and CDR2 FYNNEI. V shed 6 bases, J shed 3 bases, and the junction held 7 bases outside the gene matches. The CDR3 is 14 residues long. In nucleotides, the CDR3 is TGTGCCAGCAGGCGACAGGGTACGGACTATGGCTACACCTTC. This codes for CASRRQGTDYGYTF.

The V and J genes are TRBV11-2 and TRBJ2-2; D unresolved. The CDR3 sequence is 17 residues long. Germline V lookup: CDR1 SGHAT, CDR2 FQNNGV. Trimming took off 0 bases at V and 7 bases at J, with 18 bases between the two ends. CDR3 sequence (DNA): TGTGCCAGCAGCTTAGATCCCTTAACCTCAGGTTTCGGGGAGCTGTTTTTT. Protein: CASSLDPLTSGFGELFF. Looking up the rest from reference TRBV11-2 and TRBJ2-2 gives the full variable domain: EAGVAQSPRYKIIEKRQSVAFWCNPISGHATLYWYQQILGQGPKLLIQFQNNGVVDDSQLPKDRFSAERLKGVDSTLKIQPAKLEDSAVYLCASSLDPLTSGFGELFFGEGSRLTVL.

This clonotype was recorded a few times. The chain combines TRBV10-3 with TRBJ2-7; TRBD2 aligns across 9 bases. Germline CDR1 ENHRY, CDR2 SYGVKD. Trimming at V came to 4 bases and at J to 7 bases, leaving 11 bases not matched to a gene. The CDR3 totals 15 residues. CDR3 residues: CAISASREGPGEQYF. The DNA of the CDR3 is TGTGCCATCAGTGCTTCGCGGGAGGGCCCGGGGGAGCAGTACTTC.